Sequencing of this TCR beta chain was carried out in a study of identical twins. This CDR3 comprises 12 residues. The V end was cut by 5 bases, the J end by 6 bases, with 8 bases between. CDR1 and CDR2 from the germline V gene are SEHNR and FQNEAQ (reference sequence). This clonotype was counted between two and nine times. What it recognizes is unknown. TCRdb analysed the 5' RACE reads with MiXCR anew, one entry per CDR3 protein. The table records roughly 250,000 distinct CDR3 sequences, over 11% of them present only once. Notes on the study in general: Among beta out-of-frame sequences, excess sharing between twins appeared weaker. Out-of-frame TCR alpha sharing in monozygotic twins exceeded recombination model predictions.

Sequenced: memory (CD45RO+) T cells sorted from blood. This receptor was taken from a woman under 30 in good health. The rearrangement uses TRBV7-9 and TRBJ1-5; weak D call: TRBD1 (5 bases). The CDR3 sequence: CASSIGAQPQHF. CDR3 nucleotide sequence: TGTGCCAGCAGCATAGGGGCTCAGCCCCAGCATTTT. Full variable domain (rest looked up from reference TRBV7-9 and TRBJ1-5): DTGVSQNPRHKITKRGQNVTFRCDPISEHNRLYWYRQTLGQGPEFLTYFQNEAQLEKSRLLSDRFSAERPKGSFSTLEIQRTEQGDSAMYLCASSIGAQPQHFGDGTRLSIL.